The clone carrying this T cell receptor beta chain was observed a few times. Its antigen is undetermined. The library was made from cDNA and included unique molecular identifiers. Each batch of 1 to 10 million T cells produced roughly 500,000 cDNA molecules. TCRdb processed the PCR reads anew with MiXCR; each CDR3 protein has one entry. The repertoire holds some 450,000 distinct CDR3 sequences, with roughly 45% as singletons. CDR3 length equals 15 residues. The V and J ends lost 0 bases and 2 bases respectively, with 9 bases between them. Germline values: CDR1 SGHRS, CDR2 YFSETQ. The data originate from a study of post-analysis software for immune sequencing data. Broader study findings: Roughly five TRBV segments occurring more often in patients than controls included TRBV5-6, TRBV5-1 and TRBV20-1. There was significantly lower normalized Chao1 diversity in multiple sclerosis patients than in controls.

Specimen: blood. This receptor was obtained from a girl aged 10 to 17 with multiple sclerosis. The rearrangement uses TRBV5-1 and TRBJ2-1, with D possibly TRBD2 on 6 matching bases. Here the CDR3 DNA reads TGCGCCAGCAGCTTGGACGGGAGCGCCTACAATGAGCAGTTCTTC. The encoded protein is CASSLDGSAYNEQFF.